The rows below give T cell receptor beta chains drawn from one sample of a study of shared clonotypes between healthy human individuals. Clones were sequenced by immunoSEQ multiplex PCR, and TCRdb holds only the in-frame ones, with some missing. The profile shows approximately 2.4 million clones, 95% of them singletons. Sequenced: naive CD4+ T cells sorted from blood. The receptors were sampled from a man between 18 and 35 years old in good health. CDR3s include the opening cysteine and the closing phenylalanine or tryptophan. A D gene is named only where the DNA matches it firmly. Part of the rows lack a size; the others show once, few, many or a class for expanded clones.

>TRBJ2-7|NA|NA|TRBV10-2
CASRGVAGAYEQYF
TGCGCCAGCAGGGGAGTGGCAGGGGCCTACGAGCAGTACTTC
>TRBJ1-2|NA|NA|TRBV27
CASSDGSKGNYGYTF
TGTGCCAGCAGTGACGGAAGCAAGGGGAACTATGGCTACACCTTC
>TRBJ1-5|once|NA|TRBV30
CAWSIGANQPQHF
TGTGCCTGGAGTATAGGGGCTAATCAGCCCCAGCATTTT
>TRBJ1-6|NA|NA|TRBV7-9
CASSFQQGMGSPLHF
TGTGCCAGCAGCTTCCAACAGGGAATGGGTTCACCCCTCCACTTT
>TRBJ2-7|NA|NA|TRBV2
CASGGTPQPYEQYF
TGTGCCAGCGGGGGGACACCACAACCCTACGAGCAGTACTTC
>TRBJ1-3|NA|TRBD1|TRBV9
CASSVTGTPGNTIYF
TGTGCCAGCAGCGTGACAGGGACCCCTGGAAACACCATATATTTT
>TRBJ2-7|NA|NA|TRBV5-1
CASSLHDNGYEQYF
TGCGCCAGCAGCTTGCACGACAATGGGTACGAGCAGTACTTC
>TRBJ1-6|NA|NA|TRBV11-2
CASSPGGPGPVSPLHF
TGTGCCAGCAGCCCGGGGGGCCCAGGCCCCGTTTCACCCCTCCACTTT
>TRBJ2-2|NA|TRBD2|TRBV18
CASSPPSGGNTGELFF
TGTGCCAGCTCACCCCCTAGCGGAGGGAACACCGGGGAGCTGTTTTTT
>TRBJ2-2|NA|NA|TRBV5-1
CASSSLGLQNTGELFF
TGCGCCAGCAGCTCGTTGGGATTACAGAACACCGGGGAGCTGTTTTTT
>TRBJ2-5|NA|TRBD2|TRBV7-2
CASNAGAQETQYF
TGTGCCAGCAATGCGGGAGCCCAAGAGACCCAGTACTTC
>TRBJ1-6|few|NA|TRBV2
CASSDLEGDSPLHF
TGTGCCAGCAGTGATCTCGAGGGAGATTCACCCCTCCACTTT
>TRBJ2-7|NA|NA|TRBV10-3
CANGDGTTGYEQYF
TGTGCCAACGGGGACGGGACAACCGGCTACGAGCAGTACTTC
>TRBJ2-1|NA|NA|TRBV7-9
CASSSSSYNEQFF
TGTGCCAGCAGCTCTAGCTCCTACAATGAGCAGTTCTTC
>TRBJ1-1|NA|NA|TRBV5-1
CASSLVAEAFF
TGCGCCAGCAGCTTGGTCGCTGAAGCTTTCTTT
>TRBJ2-3|NA|NA|TRBV14
CASSQGLLRDTDTQYF
TGTGCCAGCAGCCAGGGCCTCCTAAGAGACACAGATACGCAGTATTTT
>TRBJ2-7|NA|NA|TRBV6-1
CASSEVRVRQYF
TGTGCCAGCAGTGAAGTTAGGGTGAGACAGTACTTC
>TRBJ1-1|NA|NA|TRBV10-3
CAISERRLEAFF
TGTGCCATCAGTGAGAGGCGGCTCGAAGCTTTCTTT
>TRBJ2-1|NA|TRBD1|TRBV9
CASSSGTGVGNEQFF
TGTGCCAGCAGCTCCGGGACAGGGGTAGGGAATGAGCAGTTCTTC
>TRBJ2-3|NA|NA|TRBV28
CASSFWAREGTDTQYF
TGTGCCAGCAGTTTTTGGGCGCGGGAAGGCACAGATACGCAGTATTTT
>TRBJ1-1|NA|NA|TRBV7-2
CASSLDYGGSFF
TGTGCCAGCAGCTTAGACTACGGGGGATCTTTCTTT
>TRBJ1-5|NA|NA|TRBV19
CASSRRSGFFAEGNQPQHF
TGTGCCAGTAGTAGAAGGTCAGGGTTCTTTGCGGAAGGCAATCAGCCCCAGCATTTT
>TRBJ2-3|NA|TRBD2|TRBV30
CAWSAGLAGGPDTQYF
TGTGCCTGGAGTGCAGGACTAGCGGGAGGCCCAGATACGCAGTATTTT
>TRBJ1-2|NA|NA|TRBV5-1
CASRKTGAEGYGYTF
TGCGCCAGCAGAAAAACAGGTGCGGAGGGGTATGGCTACACCTTC
>TRBJ1-2|few|TRBD1|TRBV19
CASSMPSGQHYGYTF
TGTGCCAGTAGTATGCCCTCGGGACAGCACTATGGCTACACCTTC
>TRBJ2-5|once|TRBD2|TRBV18
CASSPIAGEETQYF
TGTGCCAGCTCCCCTATAGCGGGAGAAGAGACCCAGTACTTC
>TRBJ1-6|NA|TRBD1|TRBV15
CATSRNAGGVKDSPLHF
TGTGCCACCAGCAGAAACGCAGGGGGGGTAAAGGATTCACCCCTCCACTTT
>TRBJ1-4|NA|NA|TRBV2
CASSATEPNEKLFF
TGTGCCAGCAGCGCCACAGAGCCAAATGAAAAACTGTTTTTT
>TRBJ2-7|NA|NA|TRBV5-1
CASSLKAGHYEQYF
TGCGCCAGCAGCTTGAAGGCCGGACACTACGAGCAGTACTTC
>TRBJ2-6|NA|NA|TRBV27
CASSPRPVPGANVLTF
TGTGCCAGCAGTCCCAGGCCCGTTCCTGGGGCCAACGTCCTGACTTTC
>TRBJ1-1|NA|TRBD1|TRBV27
CASSPWTGTEAFF
TGTGCCAGCAGTCCGTGGACAGGGACTGAAGCTTTCTTT
>TRBJ1-4|NA|NA|TRBV4-2
CASSQDEWGGTANEKLFF
TGTGCCAGCAGCCAAGATGAGTGGGGGGGAACGGCTAATGAAAAACTGTTTTTT
>TRBJ2-3|NA|NA|TRBV5-6
CASSSNSASYTDTQYF
TGTGCCAGCAGCTCCAATTCAGCGTCCTACACAGATACGCAGTATTTT
>TRBJ2-3|NA|NA|TRBV10-2
CASTFTDSGTQYF
TGCGCCAGCACGTTCACTGACTCTGGGACGCAGTATTTT
>TRBJ1-4|NA|TRBD1|TRBV7-9
CASSPSGTGPNEKLFF
TGTGCCAGCAGCCCCTCCGGGACAGGCCCCAATGAAAAACTGTTTTTT
>TRBJ1-5|NA|NA|TRBV7-2
CASSLTVVGDGNQPQHF
TGTGCCAGCAGCTTAACCGTTGTCGGGGATGGCAATCAGCCCCAGCATTTT
>TRBJ2-2|NA|TRBD1|TRBV9
CASSATYGTVNTGELFF
TGTGCCAGCAGCGCAACTTACGGGACAGTTAACACCGGGGAGCTGTTTTTT
>TRBJ2-7|NA|NA|TRBV10-1
CASSGGAPAYEQYF
TGCGCCAGCTCCGGCGGGGCACCAGCCTACGAGCAGTACTTC
>TRBJ1-2|once|NA|TRBV7-2
CASSPLGGDGYTF
TGTGCCAGCAGCCCGCTCGGAGGAGATGGCTACACCTTC
>TRBJ1-4|NA|NA|TRBV7-9
CASSRGSLNEKLFF
TGTGCCAGCAGCAGAGGCAGTCTTAATGAAAAACTGTTTTTT
>TRBJ1-2|few|TRBD1|TRBV6-5
CASSYGQGNYGYTF
TGTGCCAGCAGTTACGGACAGGGGAACTATGGCTACACCTTC
>TRBJ2-7|NA|NA|TRBV10-3
CAISGTNYYEQYF
TGTGCCATCAGCGGGACAAATTACTACGAGCAGTACTTC
>TRBJ1-3|NA|NA|TRBV6-5
CASSYSRPGDGNTIYF
TGTGCCAGCAGTTACTCCCGCCCAGGGGACGGAAACACCATATATTTT